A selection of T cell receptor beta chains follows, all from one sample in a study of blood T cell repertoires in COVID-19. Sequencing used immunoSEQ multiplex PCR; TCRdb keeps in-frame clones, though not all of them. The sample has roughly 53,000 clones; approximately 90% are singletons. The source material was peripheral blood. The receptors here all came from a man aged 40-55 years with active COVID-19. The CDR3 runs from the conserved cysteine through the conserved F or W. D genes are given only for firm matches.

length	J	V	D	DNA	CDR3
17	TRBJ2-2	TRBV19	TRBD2	TGTGCCAGTAGTATCTCGGTAGCGGGGGCGCAAGTCGGGGAGCTGTTTTTT	CASSISVAGAQVGELFF
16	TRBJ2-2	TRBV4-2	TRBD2	TGTGCCAGCAGCCAAGGGACTAGCGGGAACACCGGGGAGCTGTTTTTT	CASSQGTSGNTGELFF
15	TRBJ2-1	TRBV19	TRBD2	TGTGCCAGTAGTCAGACTAGCGGGAGGGCCGGTGAGCAGTTCTTC	CASSQTSGRAGEQFF
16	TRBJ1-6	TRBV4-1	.	TGCGCCAGCCGGGATCCCTGGCGAAGGCATAATTCACCCCTCCACTTT	CASRDPWRRHNSPLHF
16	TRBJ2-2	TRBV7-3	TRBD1	TGTGCCAGCAGCTTAACGCGACAGGGGGCGGCCGGGGAGCTGTTTTTT	CASSLTRQGAAGELFF
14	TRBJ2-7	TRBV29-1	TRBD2	TGCAGCGTTGACGCCGGCGGGAGCTCCTACGAGCAGTACTTC	CSVDAGGSSYEQYF
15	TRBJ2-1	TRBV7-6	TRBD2	TGTGCCAGCAGCTCACTAGCGGGAGGGAGCAATGAGCAGTTCTTC	CASSSLAGGSNEQFF
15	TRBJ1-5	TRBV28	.	TGTGCCAGCGGGTCCTCAATGGGGGCTAATCAGCCCCAGCATTTT	CASGSSMGANQPQHF
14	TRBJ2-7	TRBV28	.	TGTGCCAGCAGTTTACTAGCGAGCTCCTACGAGCAGTACTTC	CASSLLASSYEQYF
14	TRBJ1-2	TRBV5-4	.	TGTGCCAGCAGCTTACAGACAGCGGGGGGTGGCTACACCTTC	CASSLQTAGGGYTF
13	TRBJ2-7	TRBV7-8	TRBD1	TGTGCCAGCAGTCGCAGACAGGGTGGGGAGCAGTACTTC	CASSRRQGGEQYF
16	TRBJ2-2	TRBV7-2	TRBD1	TGTGCCAGCAGCGAATTCAGGGGGCGCTCCCAAAGTCAGCTGTTTTTT	CASSEFRGRSQSQLFF
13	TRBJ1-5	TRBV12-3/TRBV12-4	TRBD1	TGTGCCAGCAGTCTGGACAGGGGTCAGCCCCAGCATTTT	CASSLDRGQPQHF
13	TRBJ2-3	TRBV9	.	TGTGCCAGCAGCCCACAGGTCACAGATACGCAGTATTTT	CASSPQVTDTQYF
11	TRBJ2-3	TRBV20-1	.	TGCAGTGCTAGCGGGACAGATACGCAGTATTTT	CSASGTDTQYF
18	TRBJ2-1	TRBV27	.	TGTGCCAGCAGTTTATCGGGCCCTCCCGGCGAGCCCTACAATGAGCAGTTCTTC	CASSLSGPPGEPYNEQFF
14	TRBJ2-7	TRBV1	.	TGCACCAGCAGCCAAGGGGAGTCTGGGTGCGAGCAGTACTTC	CTSSQGESGCEQYF
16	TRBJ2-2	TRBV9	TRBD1	TGTGCCAGCAGCTCCAGGGGGTCTGGCAACACCGGGGAGCTGTTTTTT	CASSSRGSGNTGELFF
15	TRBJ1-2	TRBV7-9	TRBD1	TGTGCCAGCAGCTCCCTCGGTGCAGGGGGACGTGGCTACACCTTC	CASSSLGAGGRGYTF
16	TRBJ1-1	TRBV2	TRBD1	TGTGCCAGCAGTCGGGACAGGGGGCGTTTTGGGGACCGAGCTTTCTTT	CASSRDRGRFGDRAFF